The 7 T cell receptor beta chains given below trace back to one sample, sequenced in a study of cytomegalovirus exposure and HLA in healthy donors. Repertoires were generated with immunoSEQ multiplex PCR, while TCRdb's copy carries only in-frame clones and drops some. Among around 220,000 clones, 75% to 90% were seen once, and the ten largest hold around 15%. The sequenced sample was PBMCs. The receptors originated from a woman under 40 in good health and CMV-seropositive.

This clone turned up a few times. Other DNA sequences in the same sample also yield this CDR3. The V gene is TRBV4-3, the J gene TRBJ1-5; the D gene is possibly TRBD1 (5 bases). CDR1 is LGHNA and CDR2 is YSLEER in the germline V gene. The length of the CDR3 is 13 residues. The germline V and J ends were trimmed by 0 bases and 7 bases, with 7 bases remaining between them. The CDR3 loop reads CASSQDQGQPQHF. DNA for the CDR3: TGCGCCAGCAGCCAAGATCAGGGACAGCCCCAGCATTTT.

The J gene is TRBJ1-1, the V gene TRBV25-1; D not resolved. Trimming took off 6 bases at V and 4 bases at J, with 21 bases between the two ends. The CDR3 is made up of 16 amino acids. The germline V gene has CDR1 MGHDK and CDR2 SYGVNS. The CDR3 bases are TGTGCCAGCAGGGAGACAACCCGGGGATGGGGCACTGAAGCTTTCTTT. It yields the protein CASRETTRGWGTEAFF.

The chain is built from TRBV11-1 and TRBJ1-2, with TRBD1 matching over 7 bases. V was clipped by 1 base and J by 6 bases; unmatched bases: 8. Looked up from germline, CDR1 is SGHAT and CDR2 is FQDESV (reference sequence). The CDR3 covers 15 residues. The CDR3, as DNA: TGTGCCAGCAGCTTAGGAGACGAGACAGGGAATGGCTACACCTTC. It encodes CASSLGDETGNGYTF.

This chain uses TRBV5-1 with TRBJ1-2; 10 bases agree with TRBD1. CDR1 and CDR2 (germline): SGHRS, YFSETQ. The CDR3 extends over 15 amino acids. The ends lost 4 bases at V and 2 bases at J; junction bases unmatched: 5. The CDR3 nucleotides read TGCGCCAGCAGCCAACTGGGACAGGGGAACTATGGCTACACCTTC. Translation: CASSQLGQGNYGYTF.

V is TRBV6-5 and J is TRBJ2-7, with D perhaps TRBD1 (5 bases). Germline assignment: CDR1 MNHEY and CDR2 SVGAGI. CDR3 size: 13 residues. V gave up 7 bases and J gave up 6 bases, with 16 bases separating them. CDR3 loop: CASKKPGHIEQYF. In DNA form, the CDR3 reads TGTGCCAGCAAGAAACCCGGACACATCGAGCAGTACTTC.

The rearrangement links TRBV27 to TRBJ2-7; possibly TRBD2 for D (6 bases). CDR3 size: 11 residues. CDR1 and CDR2 (germline): MNHEY, SMNVEV (reference sequence). With 3 bases removed from V and 11 bases from J, the gap between germline ends came to 11 bases. CDR3 region: CASSLGRTKYF. In DNA form, the CDR3 reads TGTGCCAGCAGTTTGGGTCGGACTAAGTACTTC.

The rearrangement joins TRBV30 to TRBJ1-1; D might be TRBD1 (5 bases). The CDR3 runs to 16 residues. CDR1 is GTSNPN, CDR2 SVGIG, per germline (reference sequence). The V end was cut by 0 bases, the J end by 7 bases, with 21 bases between. CDR3: CAWSVHPLGQGSEAFF. The DNA of the CDR3 is TGTGCCTGGAGTGTACATCCCCTCGGTCAGGGTAGTGAAGCTTTCTTT.